This passage covers 9 T cell receptor beta chains from one sample sequenced in a study of CD8+CD57+ T cells in acquired aplastic anemia (dated by TCRdb to between 2017 and 2018). Patients chosen for sequencing had shown expansion of CD8+CD57+ cells by flow cytometry. The instrument was an Illumina HiSeq 2000. TCR beta VDJ combination and CDR3 sequence profiling used genomic DNA as the template. TCRdb trimmed public reads at Q25 via fastp, called clones via MiXCR and kept in-frame beta chains. One record per CDR3 amino acid sequence lists the most common genes and DNA. Present in this sample are 150,000 to 200,000 distinct CDR3 sequences, approximately 48% of which were seen just once. The ten largest make up 1.8% of the sample. The sequenced sample was sorted CD4+, CD8+, or CD8+CD57+ T cells (not recorded which) from PBMCs. The receptors derive from a human donor with aplastic anemia.

The chain uses TRBV15 and TRBJ1-2; the D is unclear. Between the trimmed V and J ends, which lost 0 bases and 4 bases, there was a span of 12 bases. In germline, CDR1 is LNHNV, CDR2 YYDKDF (reference sequence). The CDR3 covers 15 residues. CDR3 sequence: CATSRDWSVGYGYTF. CDR3 DNA sequence: TGTGCCACCAGCAGAGATTGGTCGGTCGGCTATGGCTACACCTTC.

In this sample, this clonotype turned up a few times. In DNA, the CDR3 is TGTGCCAGTGCGAAGAGGGCAGATACGCAGTATTTT. It yields the protein CASAKRADTQYF. The chain employs TRBV9 and TRBJ2-3; a weak D match, TRBD2 (5 bases). CDR1 and CDR2 from the germline V gene are SGDLS and YYNGEE. The V gene lost 8 bases and the J gene lost 4 bases, with 11 bases spanning the gap. The length of the CDR3 is 12 residues.

CDR3 sequence: CASTMTATNTGELFF. CDR3 DNA: TGTGCCAGCACCATGACAGCCACGAACACCGGGGAGCTGTTTTTT. J is TRBJ2-2 and V is TRBV7-2, with D tentatively TRBD1 (5 bases). Germline assignment: CDR1 SGHTA and CDR2 FQGNSA. Deletions cut 7 bases from V and 0 bases from J, with 12 bases between. The CDR3 has 15 residues. Complete variable domain (other parts from reference TRBV7-2 and TRBJ2-2): GAGVSQSPSNKVTEKGKDVELRCDPISGHTALYWYRQSLGQGLEFLIYFQGNSAPDKSGLPSDRFSAERTGGSVSTLTIQRTQQEDSAVYLCASTMTATNTGELFFGEGSRLTVL.

As to this clonotype: A much more abundant neighbour one base away suggests this may be a read error. The chain is built from TRBV3-1 and TRBJ2-7; 12 bases map to TRBD2. The CDR3 runs to 15 residues. CDR1 and CDR2 (germline): LGHDT, YNNKEL (reference sequence). V lost 4 bases and J lost 10; bases outside the gene matches: 11. CDR3 nucleotide sequence: TGTGCCAGCAGCCTGCGATCGACTAGCGGGAGCGATCAGTACTTC. Translating it yields CASSLRSTSGSDQYF.

V usage is TRBV24-1 and J usage is TRBJ1-5, with D tentatively TRBD1 (5 bases). Trimming left V 12 bases short and J 3 bases short, with 17 bases between. This CDR3 has 14 amino acids. Germline loops: CDR1 KGHDR, CDR2 SFDVKD. As DNA, the CDR3 is TGTGCCGTCCGAGGGGTAGAGAACAATCAGCCCCAGCATTTT. Protein product: CAVRGVENNQPQHF.

There are a few counts of this clonotype. The genes are TRBV7-9 and TRBJ2-5; D unresolved. V lost 2 bases, J lost 6 bases, and 13 bases lay in between. Germline V gene data show CDR1 as SEHNR and CDR2 as FQNEAQ (reference sequence). This CDR3 comprises 14 residues. CDR3 sequence reads: CASSLSPGWKTQYF. As DNA, the CDR3 is TGTGCCAGCAGCTTATCCCCAGGTTGGAAGACCCAGTACTTC.

About this clonotype itself: The conserved closing phenylalanine or tryptophan is absent in this CDR3, likely reflecting a read error. The chain recombines TRBV2 with TRBJ2-7, with 11 bases matching TRBD1. The germline gives CDR1 SNHLY, CDR2 FYNNEI. The CDR3 contains 13 residues. V was pared by 7 bases and J by 2 bases, with 1 base of the junction left unmatched. CDR3 bases: TGTGCCAGCACGGGACAGGGGGCCTACGAGCAGTACCTC. Its protein is CASTGQGAYEQYL.

This clonotype has ten or more counts. The chain has TRBV7-2 and TRBJ1-5; TRBD1 might be the D (6 bases). Looked up from germline, CDR1 is SGHTA and CDR2 is FQGNSA. Trimming left V 2 bases short and J 2 bases short, with 10 bases between. This CDR3 has 15 amino acids. The DNA for the CDR3 is TGTGCCAGCAGCTTATGGGGGCACGGCAATCAGCCCCAGCATTTT. This sequence encodes CASSLWGHGNQPQHF.

The rearrangement joins TRBV15 to TRBJ2-3; TRBD1 might be the D (6 bases). CDR3 size: 14 residues. Trimming removed 5 bases from V and 6 bases from J, with 15 bases in between. CDR1 and CDR2 from the germline V gene are LNHNV and YYDKDF (reference sequence). CDR3 sequence reads: CATSSLGARDTQYF. CDR3 DNA sequence: TGTGCCACCAGCTCGTTGGGGGCTCGGGATACGCAGTATTTT.